These 20 T cell receptor beta chains were sequenced from one sample in a study of T cell responses to AZD1222 COVID-19 vaccine. Libraries were prepared by immunoSEQ multiplex PCR; TCRdb keeps only in-frame clonotypes and omits some of them. The data show under 70,000 clones, 84% seen once. The input for sequencing was peripheral blood, taken on day 0 of AZD1222 vaccination. These receptors were taken from an adult in good health.

This clone was found a few times. This sequence joins TRBV5-1 and TRBJ2-7, with 9 bases that match TRBD1. The ends lost 0 bases at V and 7 bases at J; junction bases unmatched: 8. Germline V gene data show CDR1 as SGHRS and CDR2 as YFSETQ. This CDR3 contains 15 residues. In DNA, the CDR3 is TGCGCCAGCAGCTTGGGTGGACAGGGGTCGGGAGAGCAGTACTTC. Translation: CASSLGGQGSGEQYF.

The V gene is TRBV30, the J gene TRBJ1-3; tentatively, D is TRBD1 (6 bases). The V and J ends lost 0 bases and 0 bases respectively, with 9 bases between them. This CDR3 is 15 amino acids long. The germline gives CDR1 GTSNPN, CDR2 SVGIG (reference sequence). The CDR3 reads CAWSVGQNSGNTIYF. In DNA form, the CDR3 reads TGTGCCTGGAGTGTAGGACAGAACTCTGGAAACACCATATATTTT.

The gene calls are TRBV28 and TRBJ1-5; TRBD1 matches at 9 bases. Unmatched junction bases numbered 5, after V lost 6 bases and J lost 5 bases. From germline, CDR1 is MDHEN and CDR2 SYDVKM. The CDR3 loop spans 14 amino acids. CDR3 coding DNA: TGTGCCAGCAGGATGGGACAGGGCTATCAGCCCCAGCATTTT. Its protein product is CASRMGQGYQPQHF.

J is TRBJ1-6 and V is TRBV5-6; 8 positions match TRBD1. Trimming at V came to 0 bases and at J to 13 bases, leaving 3 bases not matched to a gene. This CDR3 has 13 amino acids. Germline CDR1 and CDR2: SGHDT and YYEEEE. CDR3 amino acids: CASSLDRGGPLHF. CDR3 sequence (DNA): TGTGCCAGCAGCTTGGACAGGGGGGGGCCCCTCCACTTT.

This clone was observed a few times. The sample contains more than one DNA sequence encoding this CDR3. The chain employs TRBV6-5 and TRBJ2-7, with TRBD2 matching over 9 bases. The CDR3 totals 14 residues. J gave up 3 bases and V 3 bases, and 3 bases lay outside the gene matches. Germline-derived CDR1 and CDR2 are MNHEY and SVGAGI. The CDR3 DNA follows: TGTGCCAGCAGTTATGGCGGGGGGGGCTACGAGCAGTACTTC. Protein: CASSYGGGGYEQYF.

The chain has TRBV28 and TRBJ2-1, with D perhaps being TRBD1 or TRBD2 (5 bases each). Trimming took 4 bases from V and 8 from J, leaving 18 bases between them. The CDR3 has 15 residues. In germline, CDR1 is MDHEN, CDR2 SYDVKM. The CDR3 is CASSSRDGVRHEQFF. Written as DNA, the CDR3 is TGTGCCAGCAGTTCCCGGGACGGCGTAAGGCATGAGCAGTTCTTC.

This chain uses TRBV28 with TRBJ2-3; unclear D gene. CDR3 length: 13 residues. Trimming removed 3 bases from V and 6 bases from J, with 10 bases in between. CDR1 is MDHEN, CDR2 SYDVKM, per germline. CDR3 sequence (DNA): TGTGCCAGCAGTTTCCCGAGCCGGGATACGCAGTATTTT. This sequence encodes CASSFPSRDTQYF. Using reference TRBV28 and TRBJ2-3 for the parts outside the CDR3, the full variable domain is DVKVTQSSRYLVKRTGEKVFLECVQDMDHENMFWYRQDPGLGLRLIYFSYDVKMKEKGDIPEGYSVSREKKERFSLILESASTNQTSMYLCASSFPSRDTQYFGPGTRLTVL.

The chain links TRBV15 to TRBJ2-1, with 7 bases that match TRBD1. This CDR3 contains 16 residues. The germline V gene has CDR1 LNHNV and CDR2 YYDKDF (reference sequence). V lost 0 bases and J lost 5; bases outside the gene matches: 7. For the CDR3, the DNA is TGTGCCACCAGCAGAGATCGTGGGGGACAGAACAATGAGCAGTTCTTC. Its protein is CATSRDRGGQNNEQFF.

The chain has TRBV27 and TRBJ2-5, with D perhaps matching TRBD2 (7 bases). The V end lost 7 bases, the J end lost 5 bases, and 17 bases lay between the germline ends. From germline, CDR1 is MNHEY and CDR2 SMNVEV (reference sequence). The CDR3 has 14 amino acids. CDR3 region: CASNRGGGGETQYF. The CDR3 DNA is TGTGCCAGCAATAGGGGCGGGGGCGGGGAGACCCAGTACTTC.

The chain links TRBV18 to TRBJ1-2; D call uncertain. Germline values: CDR1 KGHSH, CDR2 LQKENI. The CDR3 contains 14 residues. The V end was cut by 3 bases, the J end by 8 bases, with 16 bases between. The CDR3 sequence is CASSPGGIQGGYTF. As DNA, the CDR3 is TGTGCCAGCTCACCTGGCGGCATCCAAGGCGGCTACACCTTC.

The V gene is TRBV29-1, the J gene TRBJ2-7; 11 positions agree with TRBD1. This CDR3 comprises 14 residues. Germline V gene sequence: CDR1 SQVTM, CDR2 ANQGSEA. Trimming at V came to 7 bases and at J to 3 bases, leaving 8 bases not matched to a gene. CDR3 nucleotides: TGCAGCGCAAGAGGGACAGGGGGACTCTACGAGCAGTACTTC. Translating gives CSARGTGGLYEQYF.

The chain has TRBV7-9 and TRBJ1-1; maybe TRBD1 (6 bases). Germline values: CDR1 SEHNR, CDR2 FQNEAQ (reference sequence). There are 15 residues in the CDR3. Trimming shortened V by 5 bases and J by 1 base, and 14 bases separated the two germline ends. The chain's CDR3 is CASSIGQSANTEAFF. For the CDR3, the DNA is TGTGCCAGCAGCATAGGACAGTCGGCGAACACTGAAGCTTTCTTT. The full variable domain, its missing parts supplied by reference TRBV7-9 and TRBJ1-1, is DTGVSQNPRHKITKRGQNVTFRCDPISEHNRLYWYRQTLGQGPEFLTYFQNEAQLEKSRLLSDRFSAERPKGSFSTLEIQRTEQGDSAMYLCASSIGQSANTEAFFGQGTRLTVV.

This chain links TRBV4-3 with TRBJ1-5; D is unclear. This CDR3 spans 15 amino acids. V lost 0 bases to trimming and J lost 6 bases, with 12 bases between them. Germline V gene data show CDR1 as LGHNA and CDR2 as YSLEER. CDR3 region: CASSQDLLGIQPQHF. As DNA, the CDR3 is TGCGCCAGCAGCCAAGATCTGCTAGGGATTCAGCCCCAGCATTTT.

This clone showed up just once. V usage is TRBV27 and J usage is TRBJ2-7, with TRBD2 as a possible D gene (5 bases). V dropped 6 bases and J dropped 5 bases, with 26 bases sitting between them. CDR3 length: 17 amino acids. Per germline, CDR1 MNHEY and CDR2 SMNVEV (reference sequence). The CDR3 bases are TGTGCCAGCAGCCCACTAGGCGGACTTATCCCCCCCCACGAGCAGTACTTC. It is translated as CASSPLGGLIPPHEQYF.

This clone came up once. The J gene is TRBJ1-3, the V gene TRBV5-4; 9 bases are shared with TRBD1. The length of the CDR3 is 16 residues. The germline V gene has CDR1 SGHNT and CDR2 YYREEE (reference sequence). Trimming at V came to 1 base and at J to 0 bases, leaving 2 bases not matched to a gene. CDR3 residues: CASSLNRGLSGNTIYF. The CDR3 coding sequence is TGTGCCAGCAGCTTGAACAGGGGGCTCTCTGGAAACACCATATATTTT. Together with reference TRBV5-4 and TRBJ1-3, the CDR3 gives the full variable domain: ETGVTQSPTHLIKTRGQQVTLRCSSQSGHNTVSWYQQALGQGPQFIFQYYREEENGRGNFPPRFSGLQFPNYSSELNVNALELDDSALYLCASSLNRGLSGNTIYFGEGSWLTVV.

This chain connects TRBV28 to TRBJ2-5; D might be TRBD1 (6 bases). The germline V gene encodes CDR1 MDHEN and CDR2 SYDVKM. There are 14 residues in the CDR3. Trimming removed 4 bases from V and 1 base from J, with 10 bases in between. The CDR3 spells CASSSEQGQETQYF. The CDR3 DNA sequence: TGTGCCAGCAGTTCGGAACAGGGCCAAGAGACCCAGTACTTC.

The chain uses TRBV28 and TRBJ1-5; D not resolved. With 8 bases removed from V and 1 base from J, the gap between germline ends came to 15 bases. The length of the CDR3 is 15 residues. CDR1 is MDHEN and CDR2 is SYDVKM in the germline V gene. DNA for the CDR3: TGTGCCAGCGGCCGAGGGTTACGGAGCAATCAGCCCCAGCATTTT. As protein: CASGRGLRSNQPQHF.

The CDR3 here is CASSEWQEETQYF. CDR3 coding DNA: TGCGCCAGCAGTGAGTGGCAGGAAGAGACCCAGTACTTC. V gene TRBV10-2 combines with J gene TRBJ2-5, with D uncertain. Between the trimmed V and J ends, which lost 1 base and 3 bases, there was a span of 6 bases. This CDR3 has 13 amino acids. CDR1 is WSHSY and CDR2 is SAAADI in the germline V gene.

The V gene is TRBV18, the J gene TRBJ2-7, with TRBD1 as a possible D gene (6 bases). From germline, CDR1 is KGHSH and CDR2 LQKENI. V lost 3 bases and J 3 bases, leaving 9 bases between the germline ends. CDR3 length equals 13 residues. The DNA of the CDR3 is TGTGCCAGCTCACCCGGGACAAGCTACGAGCAGTACTTC. This encodes CASSPGTSYEQYF. The complete variable domain, with remaining parts taken from reference TRBV18 and TRBJ2-7, reads NAGVMQNPRHLVRRRGQEARLRCSPMKGHSHVYWYRQLPEEGLKFMVYLQKENIIDESGMPKERFSAEFPKEGPSILRIQQVVRGDSAAYFCASSPGTSYEQYFGPGTRLTVT.

The V call is TRBV6-6, the J call TRBJ1-6, with 8 bases lining up with TRBD1. The CDR3 loop spans 16 amino acids. Trimming cost V 4 bases and J 3 bases; bases outside gene matches: 5. Per germline, CDR1 MNHNY and CDR2 SVGAGI (reference sequence). The CDR3 is CASSSVGQGYNSPLHF. CDR3 DNA: TGTGCCAGCAGTTCCGTTGGACAGGGCTATAATTCACCCCTCCACTTT.